This TCR beta chain was identified in a study of blood T cell repertoires in COVID-19. About the study: PBMCs, B-cell-depleted T cells, or T cells were the source of the cDNA or gDNA that made up the material.

Generated by immunoSEQ multiplex PCR, the TCRdb table keeps only in-frame clones and is missing some. The sample holds under 200,000 clones, around 83% seen once. This CDR3 region has 18 residues. Per the germline V gene, CDR1 is MDHEN and CDR2 is SYDVKM. Trimming took 2 bases from V and 0 from J; bases not matched to a gene: 12. This receptor was obtained from a woman in her 40s in a cohort exposed to, infected with or recovered from COVID-19 (not recorded which). The material sequenced was PBMCs or T cells enriched from blood (not recorded which). The rearrangement joins TRBV28 to TRBJ1-1, with TRBD1 matching 7 bases. DNA of the CDR3: TGTGCCAGCAGTTTAAGGTTGGGACAGCTTGTCATGAACACTGAAGCTTTCTTT. It is translated as CASSLRLGQLVMNTEAFF.